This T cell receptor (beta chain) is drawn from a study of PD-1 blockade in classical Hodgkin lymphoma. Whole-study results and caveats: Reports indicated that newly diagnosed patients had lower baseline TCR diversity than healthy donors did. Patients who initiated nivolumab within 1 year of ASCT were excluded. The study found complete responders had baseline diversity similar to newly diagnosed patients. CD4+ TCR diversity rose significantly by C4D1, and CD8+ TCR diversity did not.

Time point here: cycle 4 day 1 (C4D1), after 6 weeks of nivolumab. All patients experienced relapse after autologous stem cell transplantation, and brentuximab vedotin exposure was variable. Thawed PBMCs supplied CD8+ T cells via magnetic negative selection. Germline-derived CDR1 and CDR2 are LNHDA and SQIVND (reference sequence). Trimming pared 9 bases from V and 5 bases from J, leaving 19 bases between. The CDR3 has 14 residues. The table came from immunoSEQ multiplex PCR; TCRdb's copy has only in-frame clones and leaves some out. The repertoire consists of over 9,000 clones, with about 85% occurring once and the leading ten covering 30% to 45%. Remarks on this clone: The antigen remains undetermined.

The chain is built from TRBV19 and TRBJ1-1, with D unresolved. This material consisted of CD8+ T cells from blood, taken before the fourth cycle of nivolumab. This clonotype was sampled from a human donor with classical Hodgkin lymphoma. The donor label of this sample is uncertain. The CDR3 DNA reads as TGTGCCAGCGCCAATACAGTCCCCTGGACTGAAGCTTTCTTT. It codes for CASANTVPWTEAFF.